The 15 T cell receptor beta chains given below trace back to one sample, sequenced in a study of CD8+CD57+ T cells in acquired aplastic anemia. Genomic DNA was employed as the template in profiling TCR beta VDJ and CDR3. TCRdb analysed the reads with MiXCR anew, one entry per CDR3 protein. The sample consists of some 160,000 distinct CDR3 sequences, 40% to 50% of them appearing once. All sequencing subjects had displayed CD8+CD57+ cell expansion on flow cytometry. Sequencing was carried out using sorted CD4+, CD8+, or CD8+CD57+ T cells (not recorded which) from PBMCs. Receptor source: a human donor with aplastic anemia.

This clonotype has more than one count but fewer than ten. The chain recombines TRBV15 with TRBJ2-3; D is unresolved. Between the trimmed V and J ends, which lost 0 bases and 5 bases, there was a span of 6 bases. The germline V gene encodes CDR1 LNHNV and CDR2 YYDKDF (reference sequence). CDR3 size: 13 residues. The CDR3 loop reads CATSRDLGDTQYF. CDR3 DNA sequence: TGTGCCACCAGCAGAGATCTTGGAGATACGCAGTATTTT.

This clonotype occurred many times. This rearrangement joins TRBV6-1 to TRBJ2-1; possibly TRBD2 for D (6 bases). V lost 5 bases, J lost 4 bases, and 21 bases lay in between. The CDR3 has 17 amino acids. The germline V gene has CDR1 MNHNS and CDR2 SASEGT. CDR3 in amino acids: CASSTDPRRERYNEQFF. In DNA form, the CDR3 reads TGTGCCAGCAGTACCGACCCTCGTCGGGAGAGATACAATGAGCAGTTCTTC.

Only a few counts were recorded for this clonotype. The chain carries TRBV2 and TRBJ1-6; no clear D. In germline, CDR1 is SNHLY, CDR2 FYNNEI. The CDR3 is 12 residues long. With 6 bases removed from V and 9 bases from J, the gap between germline ends came to 9 bases. This chain's CDR3 is CASRVQFSPLHF. DNA of the CDR3: TGTGCCAGCAGGGTTCAGTTTTCACCCCTCCACTTT.

The chain employs TRBV28 and TRBJ1-1; D remains unclear. Germline CDR1 MDHEN, CDR2 SYDVKM. V was pared by 2 bases and J by 7 bases, with 11 bases between. The CDR3 has 13 amino acids. CDR3 nucleotides: TGTGCCAGCAGTTTAGTGGCTGCTGGTGAAGCTTTCTTT. This encodes CASSLVAAGEAFF.

The CDR3 sequence: CASSSDRGSPLHF. The CDR3 DNA follows: TGTGCCAGCAGCTCGGACAGGGGATCACCCCTCCACTTT. The V and J genes are TRBV7-8 and TRBJ1-6; 9 nucleotides agree with TRBD1. The CDR3 contains 13 residues. CDR1 and CDR2 (germline): SGHVS, FQNEAQ. Trimming cost V 4 bases and J 10 bases; bases outside gene matches: 2.

This chain uses TRBV20-1 with TRBJ2-7; D ambiguous. The germline V and J ends were trimmed by 0 bases and 1 base, with 10 bases remaining between them. Germline V gene data show CDR1 as DFQATT and CDR2 as SNEGSKA (reference sequence). The CDR3 contains 14 residues. The CDR3 coding sequence is TGCAGTGCTAGAGATCGGGCCCAGTCCTACGAGCAGTACTTC. This encodes CSARDRAQSYEQYF.

The rearrangement uses TRBV28 and TRBJ2-1; D gene uncertain. V lost 2 bases and J lost 2, with 7 bases in between. Germline V gene lookup returns CDR1 MDHEN and CDR2 SYDVKM. This CDR3 is built from 14 residues. The CDR3 nucleotides read TGTGCCAGCAGTTTAGGCCCAGCCTACAATGAGCAGTTCTTC. This translates into CASSLGPAYNEQFF.

This clonotype was detected ten times or more. The gene calls are TRBV28 and TRBJ1-4; D call uncertain. The length of the CDR3 is 14 residues. V was clipped by 6 bases and J by 0 bases, with 8 bases between them. Germline lookup yields CDR1 MDHEN and CDR2 SYDVKM. The CDR3 DNA reads as TGTGCCAGCAGCCTTCCTGCAACTAATGAAAAACTGTTTTTT. Residues: CASSLPATNEKLFF.

Regarding this clonotype: The junction differs from germline at one of its ends, possibly a read error. The chain has TRBV15 and TRBJ2-2, with 10 bases identical to TRBD2. CDR1 LNHNV and CDR2 YYDKDF come from the germline V gene (reference sequence). There are 16 residues in the CDR3. CDR3 sequence (DNA): TGTGCCACCGGCAGAGCAGCGGGAGGGTTAACCGGGGAGCTGTTTTTT. Its protein is CATGRAAGGLTGELFF.

The V call is TRBV24-1, the J call TRBJ2-5, with 8 bases lining up with TRBD2. Per the germline V gene, CDR1 is KGHDR and CDR2 is SFDVKD. V dropped 6 bases and J dropped 5; count of bases not matched to a gene: 10. The CDR3 spans 15 residues. The CDR3 nucleotides read TGTGCCACCAGTATTGCGGGGGGCCCAGGGGAGACCCAGTACTTC. Translated: CATSIAGGPGETQYF.

This clonotype has more than one count but fewer than ten. The V and J genes are TRBV20-1 and TRBJ2-5, with TRBD1 matching over 8 bases. Trimming at V came to 3 bases and at J to 0 bases, leaving 3 bases not matched to a gene. Germline V CDR1 and CDR2: DFQATT, SNEGSKA (reference sequence). This CDR3 has 14 amino acids. CDR3 residues: CSARTGENQETQYF. The CDR3 DNA reads TGCAGTGCTAGGACAGGGGAAAACCAAGAGACCCAGTACTTC.

This sequence joins TRBV5-1 and TRBJ2-3; no reliable D call. The CDR3 is 16 residues long. CDR1 is SGHRS, CDR2 YFSETQ, per germline. Trimming shortened V by 0 bases and J by 2 bases, and 13 bases separated the two germline ends. CDR3: CASSLEAASFTDTQYF. In nucleotides, the CDR3 is TGCGCCAGCAGCTTGGAGGCTGCTTCGTTCACAGATACGCAGTATTTT.

Many counts were recorded for this clonotype. The V gene is TRBV7-9, the J gene TRBJ2-3; D remains unclear. V lost 4 bases, J lost 2 bases, and 4 bases lay in between. The CDR3 contains 12 residues. Germline V CDR1 and CDR2: SEHNR, FQNEAQ (reference sequence). CDR3 sequence reads: CASSSHTDTQYF. The CDR3, as DNA: TGTGCCAGCAGCTCCCACACAGATACGCAGTATTTT.

V usage is TRBV2 and J usage is TRBJ2-7; no reliable D call. This CDR3 spans 12 amino acids. V lost 9 bases, J lost 0 bases, and 9 bases lay in between. CDR1 and CDR2 from the germline V gene are SNHLY and FYNNEI. The CDR3 DNA sequence: TGTGCCAGTACGAAAGACTCCTACGAGCAGTACTTC. It encodes CASTKDSYEQYF.

As concerns this clonotype: This may stem from a read error, because a much larger clone lies one nucleotide away. The CDR3 DNA reads as TGTGCCGGCAGCCTTGACGGAGTTAGCACAGATACGCAGTATTTT. Protein product: CAGSLDGVSTDTQYF. The rearrangement uses TRBV6-4 and TRBJ2-3; D remains unclear. Germline V gene lookup returns CDR1 MRHNA and CDR2 SNTAGT. This CDR3 has 15 amino acids.